The T cell receptor beta chain under discussion was sequenced for a study of blood T cell repertoires in COVID-19. Study details: Sample material is recorded as cDNA or gDNA derived from T cells, B-cell-depleted T cells, or PBMCs.

This CDR3 is built from 14 residues. Trimming took 6 bases from V and 2 from J; bases not matched to a gene: 5. Germline lookup yields CDR1 SGHRS and CDR2 YFSETQ. Profiling relied on immunoSEQ multiplex PCR, and the TCRdb table lists in-frame clones only, not all of them. There are around 290,000 clones in the sample; around 90% occur only once, and 1.5% to 2% lies in the top ten. This chain connects TRBV5-1 to TRBJ2-1; 7 bases are shared with TRBD2. The receptor was isolated from a woman in her forties who had recovered from COVID-19. The source material was PBMCs or T cells enriched from blood (not recorded which). The chain's CDR3 is CASTRRGAYNEQFF. Here the CDR3 DNA reads TGCGCCAGCACCCGTCGGGGGGCCTACAATGAGCAGTTCTTC.